The entry below describes one T cell receptor (beta chain). Its matching antigen is unknown. One junction end does not reproduce the germline sequence, and a read error may be involved. The data derive from a study of T cell repertoires in cytomegalovirus infection. TCRdb ran MiXCR on the reads and lists one entry per CDR3 protein. The table includes roughly 700,000 distinct CDR3 sequences, around a third detected once. Overall study findings and caveats: What dominated the ex vivo response were HLA-C-restricted CMV-specific TCR beta clonotypes.

Germline V gene sequence: CDR1 SGHTA, CDR2 FQGNSA. CDR3 length: 12 amino acids. Sequencing was performed on cultured PBMCs, taken from culture after CMV antigen stimulation. The V and J genes are TRBV7-2 and TRBJ2-5, with 7 nucleotides matching TRBD2. The receptor's source is a human donor in good health (CMV status not recorded). Some clones in this sample may be carry-over from other donors' samples. CDR3 residues: CASSLFGDYYHF. CDR3 nucleotide sequence: TGTGCCAGCAGCTTATTTGGGGACTACTACCACTTC.